This is a list of T cell receptor beta chains from one sample in a study of T-cell reconstitution after alpha-beta-depleted transplantation in children. TCRdb used MiXCR to reprocess the PCR reads, holding one entry per CDR3 protein. The data show about 300,000 distinct CDR3 sequences, about 9.5% seen once. The source was PBMCs, collected before TCRalphabeta/CD19-depleted stem cell transplant. The receptors come from a boy in the first two years of life with acute myeloid leukemia, due to receive a stem cell transplant. The CDR3 runs from the conserved cysteine through the conserved F or W. D genes are given only for firm matches. The listing skips clone size in some rows; elsewhere it reads once, few, many or a size class.

TRBV6-4,TRBJ2-1,TRBD2,many,TGTGCCAGCAGTGACCGACGGACTAGTTTATACAATGAGCAGTTCTTC,CASSDRRTSLYNEQFF
TRBV5-1,TRBJ2-2,-,many,TGCGCCAGCAGCTTGGAGGGAGTCCGCGGCGGGGAGCTGTTTTTT,CASSLEGVRGGELFF
TRBV20-1,TRBJ1-4,-,many,TGCAGTGCTAGAGACCACCGAGATGAAAAACTGTTTTTT,CSARDHRDEKLFF
TRBV7-3,TRBJ2-5,-,many,TGTGCCAGCAGCTTATCCCATATAGAGACCCAGTACTTC,CASSLSHIETQYF
TRBV6-1,TRBJ2-7,TRBD1,many,TGTGCCAGCAGTGACAGGGGGCCCTACGAGCAGTACTTC,CASSDRGPYEQYF
TRBV5-1,TRBJ2-2,TRBD2,-,TGCGCCAGCAGCGCTACTAGCGGGGGGGCCGGCGGGGAGCTGTTTTTT,CASSATSGGAGGELFF
TRBV7-6,TRBJ1-1,-,many,TGTGCCAGCAGCCAAGGACAGAGTGGCACTGAAGCTTTCTTT,CASSQGQSGTEAFF
TRBV24-1,TRBJ2-1,TRBD2,many,TGTGCCACCAGTGATCAGCGGGGGGCCCCCTACAATGAGCAGTTCTTC,CATSDQRGAPYNEQFF
TRBV28,TRBJ2-5,TRBD1,-,TGTGCCAGCAGTTCCACCTTAGACAGGGACCGAGAGACCCAGTACTTC,CASSSTLDRDRETQYF
TRBV6-5,TRBJ1-1,TRBD1,many,TGTGCCAGCAGTTTGGGACAGTCCATGAACACTGAAGCTTTCTTT,CASSLGQSMNTEAFF
TRBV5-1,TRBJ2-3,-,many,TGCGCCAGCAGCCTCGGACCATTCGGAGATACGCAGTATTTT,CASSLGPFGDTQYF
TRBV18,TRBJ2-7,TRBD1,many,TGTGCCAGTTGGGACAGGGGCGCCTACGAGCAGTACTTC,CASWDRGAYEQYF
TRBV11-2,TRBJ2-2,TRBD2,-,TGTGCCAGCAGCTTAGGGGTCGGACTAGCGTCGAACACCGGGGAGCTGTTTTTT,CASSLGVGLASNTGELFF
TRBV7-9,TRBJ2-5,-,few,TGTGCCAGCAGCTTAGAGGGGACCACTTTCCAAGAGACCCAGTACTTC,CASSLEGTTFQETQYF
TRBV7-2,TRBJ1-1,-,-,TGTGCCAGCAGCTCTTTCGGGGGAGGGAACACTGAAGCTTTCTTT,CASSSFGGGNTEAFF
TRBV7-9,TRBJ2-7,-,few,TGTGCCAGCAGCTTAGATTGGGGCTCTTCCTACGAGCAGTACTTC,CASSLDWGSSYEQYF
TRBV7-2,TRBJ2-7,-,many,TGTGCCAGCAGCCCAACAACGGGGAACCGATACGAGCAGTACTTC,CASSPTTGNRYEQYF
TRBV12-3/TRBV12-4,TRBJ2-1,-,-,TGTGCCAGCAGCCCCGGGCAGGGGGCGGCTAGCGGGACCTACAATGAGCAGTTCTTC,CASSPGQGAASGTYNEQFF
TRBV10-3,TRBJ1-2,TRBD1,many,TGTGCCATCAGTGACTGGGACAGGGGACCCTATGGCTACACCTTC,CAISDWDRGPYGYTF
TRBV20-1,TRBJ2-3,-,many,TGCAGTGCTAGAGATCAGGCGGCCTGGTCGCAGTATTTT,CSARDQAAWSQYF
TRBV11-2,TRBJ2-2,TRBD2,-,TGTGCCAGCAGCCCCCCACTAGCGGGGACCGGGGAGCTGTTTTTT,CASSPPLAGTGELFF